These 27 T cell receptor beta chains came from one sample sequenced in a study of OX40 agonist ivuxolimab in advanced cancers. The assay was immunoSEQ multiplex PCR, and TCRdb's table has in-frame clones only and misses some. This table holds approximately 73,000 clones, approximately 86% found once. The specimen comprised CD4+ or CD8+ T cells sorted from blood, sampled in a trial of the OX40 agonist ivuxolimab. The source is an adult with an advanced solid tumor such as melanoma, head and neck, liver or kidney cancer.

This chain links TRBV13 with TRBJ1-1; 10 bases match TRBD1. This CDR3 contains 17 residues. Germline loops: CDR1 PRHDT, CDR2 FYEKMQ (reference sequence). J lost 0 bases, V lost 5 bases, and 9 bases had no gene match. The CDR3: CASSRGDRGRMNTEAFF. CDR3 coding DNA: TGTGCCAGCAGCAGAGGAGACAGGGGGCGTATGAACACTGAAGCTTTCTTT.

The chain is built from TRBV29-1 and TRBJ1-1; D call uncertain. Germline V gives CDR1 SQVTM, CDR2 ANQGSEA. There are 13 residues in the CDR3. V lost 6 bases, J lost 0 bases, and 11 bases lay in between. The CDR3 sequence is CSVNADLNTEAFF. DNA of the CDR3: TGCAGCGTAAATGCAGACTTGAACACTGAAGCTTTCTTT.

The chain recombines TRBV11-2 with TRBJ2-3; TRBD1 is a possible D gene (6 bases). CDR3 length: 16 amino acids. Per germline, CDR1 SGHAT and CDR2 FQNNGV. Trimming removed 4 bases at V and 1 base at J, with 15 bases between. CDR3 amino acids: CASSSTGTLRTDTQYF. The CDR3 bases are TGTGCCAGCAGCTCGACCGGGACACTTCGCACAGATACGCAGTATTTT.

This clone was observed a single time. The gene calls are TRBV6-1 and TRBJ2-3, with TRBD1 as a possible D gene (5 bases). Trimming removed 8 bases at V and 6 bases at J, with 18 bases between. The germline CDR1 and CDR2 sequences are MNHNS and SASEGT. This CDR3 is 14 amino acids long. The CDR3 bases are TGTGCCAGCTCTGAGGACAAGGGGCCCGATACGCAGTATTTT. The encoded protein is CASSEDKGPDTQYF.

This clone was seen more than once but under ten times. The V call is TRBV9, the J call TRBJ2-5; D unresolved. The germline V and J ends were trimmed by 0 bases and 5 bases, with 8 bases remaining between them. The CDR3 sequence is 13 residues long. The germline gives CDR1 SGDLS, CDR2 YYNGEE. CDR3 sequence (DNA): TGTGCCAGCAGCGTAGGTTTCAGGGAGACCCAGTACTTC. Residues: CASSVGFRETQYF.

This chain uses TRBV28 with TRBJ2-2, with 9 bases identical to TRBD1. V shed 4 bases, J shed 5 bases, and the junction held 5 bases outside the gene matches. CDR1 is MDHEN, CDR2 SYDVKM, per germline. This CDR3 contains 15 residues. The CDR3 DNA sequence: TGTGCCAGCAGTTCACAGGGGGCGGGTACCGGGGAGCTGTTTTTT. This sequence encodes CASSSQGAGTGELFF.

This clone was seen a single time. J is TRBJ2-1 and V is TRBV7-8, with 7 bases matching TRBD1. CDR3 length: 15 residues. The ends lost 1 base at V and 0 bases at J; junction bases unmatched: 0. Germline lookup yields CDR1 SGHVS and CDR2 FQNEAQ. CDR3 DNA sequence: TGTGCCAGCAGCTTAGGGACAGGCTCCTACAATGAGCAGTTCTTC. Encoded protein: CASSLGTGSYNEQFF.

This chain uses TRBV9 with TRBJ2-2; tentative D call: TRBD2 (6 bases). Trimming removed 4 bases from V and 5 bases from J, with 15 bases in between. Germline assignment: CDR1 SGDLS and CDR2 YYNGEE. This CDR3 is built from 15 residues. The CDR3 DNA reads as TGTGCCAGCAGCTCCCTCGGAGGGACTACCGGGGAGCTGTTTTTT. Encoded protein: CASSSLGGTTGELFF.

V gene TRBV6-6 combines with J gene TRBJ1-1; 9 nucleotides line up with TRBD1. The length of the CDR3 is 14 residues. From germline, CDR1 is MNHNY and CDR2 SVGAGI (reference sequence). The V segment lost 6 bases and the J segment 3 bases; nucleotides outside the gene matches: 5. The chain's CDR3 is CASRTTGGYTEAFF. CDR3 nucleotide sequence: TGTGCCAGCAGAACCACAGGGGGCTACACTGAAGCTTTCTTT.

The rearrangement joins TRBV19 to TRBJ2-1, with TRBD2 identical over 8 bases. There are 16 residues in the CDR3. Per the germline V gene, CDR1 is LNHDA and CDR2 is SQIVND (reference sequence). The junction had 9 bases not matched to a gene; V was cut back by 8 bases and J by 0 bases. This CDR3 is CASQDISGISYNEQFF. The CDR3 DNA reads as TGTGCCAGTCAAGATATTAGCGGGATCTCCTACAATGAGCAGTTCTTC.

The gene calls are TRBV5-1 and TRBJ2-7; the D is unclear. Trimming removed 4 bases at V and 1 base at J, with 12 bases between. The length of the CDR3 is 14 residues. The germline V gene encodes CDR1 SGHRS and CDR2 YFSETQ. Here the CDR3 reads CASSLNSVSYEQYF. Here the CDR3 DNA reads TGCGCCAGCAGCCTCAACAGCGTATCCTACGAGCAGTACTTC.

This rearrangement joins TRBV5-6 to TRBJ1-6, with D perhaps TRBD1 (5 bases). Per germline, CDR1 SGHDT and CDR2 YYEEEE. Trimming pared 4 bases from V and 9 bases from J, leaving 17 bases between. The CDR3 is 15 amino acids. The CDR3 loop is CASSPQGSLASPLHF. The CDR3 bases are TGTGCCAGCAGCCCCCAGGGCAGCCTTGCTTCACCCCTCCACTTT.

The chain carries TRBV28 and TRBJ1-2; D remains unclear. CDR3 length: 13 residues. Germline V lookup: CDR1 MDHEN, CDR2 SYDVKM. V lost 3 bases, J lost 1 base, and 6 bases lay in between. CDR3 nucleotides: TGTGCCAGCAGTTTGGGCAGTAACTATGGCTACACCTTC. Its protein product is CASSLGSNYGYTF.

V usage is TRBV18 and J usage is TRBJ2-5, with 8 bases aligning to TRBD2. The V gene's germline CDR1 is KGHSH and CDR2 LQKENI. Trimming cost V 6 bases and J 3 bases; bases outside gene matches: 9. This CDR3 comprises 15 residues. The CDR3 spells CASSPRAGAEETQYF. As DNA, the CDR3 is TGTGCCAGCTCGCCTAGAGCGGGAGCTGAAGAGACCCAGTACTTC.

This chain connects TRBV10-1 to TRBJ1-2; D gene unclear. The CDR3 loop spans 13 amino acids. Germline V gene sequence: CDR1 WNHNN, CDR2 SYGVQD (reference sequence). V shed 8 bases and J shed 4 bases, with 14 bases lying between them. The DNA for the CDR3 is TGCGCCAGCTCCCCCAGAGAAGGCTATGGCTACACCTTC. Protein sequence: CASSPREGYGYTF.

Only a few counts were recorded for this clone. One junction end disagrees with the germline gene, perhaps due to a read error. This rearrangement joins TRBV28 to TRBJ2-3; 9 bases are shared with TRBD1. This CDR3 is 11 amino acids long. The germline V gene has CDR1 MDHEN and CDR2 SYDVKM. In DNA form, the CDR3 reads TGTGCCAGCAGTTCTCCAACGGGACAGGGATTT. Translating gives CASSSPTGQGF.

This sequence joins TRBV29-1 and TRBJ2-3; either TRBD1 or TRBD2 may supply D (6 bases each). The CDR3 covers 13 residues. Trimming removed 2 bases at V and 3 bases at J, with 9 bases between. Per germline, CDR1 SQVTM and CDR2 ANQGSEA. In nucleotides, the CDR3 is TGCAGCGTTGAAATAGGGGGGACAGATACGCAGTATTTT. Protein: CSVEIGGTDTQYF.

This chain joins TRBV2 and TRBJ1-2; TRBD1 is a possible D gene (5 bases). Trimming cost V 10 bases and J 0 bases, with 18 bases left between them. Germline V gives CDR1 SNHLY, CDR2 FYNNEI. The CDR3 is 15 residues long. The CDR3 nucleotides are TGTGCCACCAATCCCTCATCGGGGGCTAACTATGGCTACACCTTC. It encodes CATNPSSGANYGYTF.

CDR3 DNA sequence: TGTGCCACCAGCAGAGGGCGCACTAGCGGGAGTTTGGAAGAGACCCAGTACTTC. Its translation is CATSRGRTSGSLEETQYF. V gene TRBV15 combines with J gene TRBJ2-5, with 11 bases identical to TRBD2. The CDR3 length is 18 residues. From germline, CDR1 is LNHNV and CDR2 YYDKDF (reference sequence). V dropped 1 base and J dropped 3; count of bases not matched to a gene: 10. The entire variable domain, with the rest obtained from reference TRBV15 and TRBJ2-5, is as follows: DAMVIQNPRYQVTQFGKPVTLSCSQTLNHNVMYWYQQKSSQAPKLLFHYYDKDFNNEADTPDNFQSRRPNTSFCFLDIRSPGLGDTAMYLCATSRGRTSGSLEETQYFGPGTRLLVL.

V gene TRBV27 combines with J gene TRBJ2-6, with TRBD1 matching 9 bases. Germline V gives CDR1 MNHEY, CDR2 SMNVEV (reference sequence). This CDR3 has 18 residues. V dropped 5 bases and J dropped 0; count of bases not matched to a gene: 8. The CDR3 sequence is CASSPTPDRGSGANVLTF. The DNA for the CDR3 is TGTGCCAGCAGTCCCACCCCGGACAGGGGCTCTGGGGCCAACGTCCTGACTTTC.

The J gene is TRBJ2-7, the V gene TRBV28; unclear D gene. The V end lost 5 bases, the J end lost 3 bases, and 11 bases lay between the germline ends. Germline V CDR1 and CDR2: MDHEN, SYDVKM. The CDR3 has 13 residues. The CDR3 spells CASSPPDLYEQYF. The CDR3 DNA reads as TGTGCCAGCAGTCCCCCCGACCTCTACGAGCAGTACTTC.

The sample holds one count of this clone. The genes are TRBV11-2 and TRBJ2-7; 9 positions agree with TRBD2. Germline V gives CDR1 SGHAT, CDR2 FQNNGV. With V trimmed by 11 bases and J by 7 bases, 15 bases remained unmatched. This CDR3 contains 14 residues. The CDR3: CASSSAGGPGEQYF. The CDR3 DNA sequence: TGTGCCTCCTCTTCGGCGGGAGGGCCGGGTGAGCAGTACTTC.

This clone has only a few counts. One end of the junction does not line up with germline, which may come from a read error. This chain joins TRBV7-7 and TRBJ2-1; D gene unclear. The germline V gene has CDR1 SSHAT and CDR2 FNYEAQ (reference sequence). This CDR3 spans 14 amino acids. The CDR3 nucleotides are TGTGCTAGCAGCCTCACCCGCCAGAGCGATGAGCAGTTCTTC. Translated: CASSLTRQSDEQFF.

The V and J genes are TRBV15 and TRBJ1-4; TRBD1 might be the D (6 bases). Trimming left V 0 bases short and J 7 bases short, with 15 bases between. The CDR3 has 16 residues. Germline V CDR1 and CDR2: LNHNV, YYDKDF (reference sequence). The CDR3 loop is CATSRDPRGAGEKLFF. The CDR3 region has the DNA TGTGCCACCAGCAGAGATCCCCGGGGGGCAGGTGAAAAACTGTTTTTT.

The gene calls are TRBV7-3 and TRBJ1-1; TRBD1 matches 9 bases. V was pared by 6 bases and J by 6 bases, with 5 bases of the junction left unmatched. CDR1 is SGHTA and CDR2 is FQGTGA in the germline V gene. This CDR3 has 13 residues. CDR3 in amino acids: CASSRDRESEAFF. DNA for the CDR3: TGTGCCAGCAGTCGGGACAGGGAGTCTGAAGCTTTCTTT. The full variable domain, in which reference TRBV7-3 and TRBJ1-1 provide the parts outside the CDR3, is GAGVSQTPSNKVTEKGKYVELRCDPISGHTALYWYRQSLGQGPEFLIYFQGTGAADDSGLPNDRFFAVRPEGSVSTLKIQRTERGDSAVYLCASSRDRESEAFFGQGTRLTVV.

This sequence joins TRBV6-1 and TRBJ1-1; a possible D gene is TRBD1 (5 bases). Deletions cut 7 bases from V and 1 base from J, with 10 bases between. CDR3 size: 13 residues. Per the germline V gene, CDR1 is MNHNS and CDR2 is SASEGT. DNA for the CDR3: TGTGCCAGCACTATACAGGAGAACACTGAAGCTTTCTTT. Translating gives CASTIQENTEAFF.

This clone is termed medium-sized. This chain joins TRBV5-4 and TRBJ1-2; D uncertain. The CDR3 is made up of 14 amino acids. Germline V gene data show CDR1 as SGHNT and CDR2 as YYREEE (reference sequence). The V and J ends lost 2 bases and 0 bases respectively, with 8 bases between them. In nucleotides, the CDR3 is TGTGCCAGCAGCTTCCCCCAAACTAACTATGGCTACACCTTC. Its protein is CASSFPQTNYGYTF.